This T cell receptor beta chain emerged from a study of blood T cell repertoires in COVID-19. Per germline, CDR1 GTSNPN and CDR2 SVGIG (reference sequence). The CDR3 covers 14 residues. Some clones are missing from TCRdb's copy, which holds only in-frame ones; the method was immunoSEQ multiplex PCR. The repertoire holds about 280,000 clones, with around 87% as singletons. The V and J genes are TRBV30 and TRBJ2-2; maybe TRBD2 (6 bases). This TCR came from a woman between 18 and 29 years old with acute COVID-19. Input material: PBMCs or T cells enriched from blood (not recorded which). CDR3 amino acids: CGTNREPPAGELFF. CDR3 bases: TGTGGAACTAACCGGGAGCCCCCGGCCGGGGAGCTGTTTTTT.